This T cell receptor (beta chain) was recovered during a study of blood T cell repertoires in COVID-19. A Seattle source enrolled patients during active infection and followed them longitudinally. The CDR3 contains 18 residues. Under the authors' procedure: How many nucleated cells were present was estimated from reference gene primer amplification. Data came from immunoSEQ multiplex PCR; TCRdb stores just in-frame clones and leaves some out. Clone size and the V and J calls come from that table; the DNA yielded D and trimming. The table records about 390,000 clones, approximately 89% of them present only once.

This clonotype originated in a woman aged 60 to 75 with COVID-19, enrolled during active disease. The chain links TRBV21-1 to TRBJ2-6; TRBD1, the table's D call, was not compared with the DNA. TRBV21-1 represents a pseudogene. The sample taken for sequencing was peripheral blood. The CDR3 nucleotides are TGTGCCAGCAGCAAAGTTGGGACAACTTACTCTGGGGCCAACGTCCTGACTTTC. Translation gives CASSKVGTTYSGANVLTF.